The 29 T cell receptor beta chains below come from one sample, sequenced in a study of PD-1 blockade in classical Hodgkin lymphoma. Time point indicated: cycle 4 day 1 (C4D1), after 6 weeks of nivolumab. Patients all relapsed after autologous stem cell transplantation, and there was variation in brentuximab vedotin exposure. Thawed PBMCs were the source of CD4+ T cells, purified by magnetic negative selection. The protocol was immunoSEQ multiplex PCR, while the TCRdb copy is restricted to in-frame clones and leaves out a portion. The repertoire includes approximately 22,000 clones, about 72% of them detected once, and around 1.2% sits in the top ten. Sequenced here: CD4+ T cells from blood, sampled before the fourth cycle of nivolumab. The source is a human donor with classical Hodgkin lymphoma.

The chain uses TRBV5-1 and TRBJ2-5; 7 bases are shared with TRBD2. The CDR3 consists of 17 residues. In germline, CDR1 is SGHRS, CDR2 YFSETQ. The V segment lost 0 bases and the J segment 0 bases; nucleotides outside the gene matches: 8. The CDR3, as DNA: TGCGCCAGCAGCTTGGAAAAGAGCGGGATAAACCAAGAGACCCAGTACTTC. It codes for CASSLEKSGINQETQYF.

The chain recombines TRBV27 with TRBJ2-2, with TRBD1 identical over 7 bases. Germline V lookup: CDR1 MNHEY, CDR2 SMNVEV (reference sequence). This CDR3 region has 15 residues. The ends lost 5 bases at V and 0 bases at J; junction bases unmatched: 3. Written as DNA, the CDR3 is TGTGCCAGCAGTGTGCAGGGGGCGAACACCGGGGAGCTGTTTTTT. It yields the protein CASSVQGANTGELFF.

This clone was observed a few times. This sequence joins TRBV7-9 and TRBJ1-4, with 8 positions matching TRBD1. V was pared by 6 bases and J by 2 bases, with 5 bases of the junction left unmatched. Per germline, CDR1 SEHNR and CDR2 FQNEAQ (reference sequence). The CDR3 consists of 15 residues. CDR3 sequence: CASSSQGGTNEKLFF. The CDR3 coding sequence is TGTGCCAGCAGTTCACAGGGGGGCACTAATGAAAAACTGTTTTTT. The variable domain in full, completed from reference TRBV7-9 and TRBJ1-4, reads DTGVSQNPRHKITKRGQNVTFRCDPISEHNRLYWYRQTLGQGPEFLTYFQNEAQLEKSRLLSDRFSAERPKGSFSTLEIQRTEQGDSAMYLCASSSQGGTNEKLFFGSGTQLSVL.

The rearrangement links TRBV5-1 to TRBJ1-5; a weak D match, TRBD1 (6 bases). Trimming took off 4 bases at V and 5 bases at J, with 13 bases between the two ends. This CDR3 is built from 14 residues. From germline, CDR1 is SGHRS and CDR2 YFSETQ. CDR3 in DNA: TGCGCCAGCAGCCCCGGGCCAGGGGATCAGCCCCAGCATTTT. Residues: CASSPGPGDQPQHF.

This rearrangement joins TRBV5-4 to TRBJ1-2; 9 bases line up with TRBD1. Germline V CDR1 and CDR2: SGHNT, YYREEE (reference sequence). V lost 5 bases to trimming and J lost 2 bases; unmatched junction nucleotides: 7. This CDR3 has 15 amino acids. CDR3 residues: CASRDPGQGNYGYTF. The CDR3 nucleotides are TGTGCCAGCAGAGATCCGGGACAGGGCAACTATGGCTACACCTTC.

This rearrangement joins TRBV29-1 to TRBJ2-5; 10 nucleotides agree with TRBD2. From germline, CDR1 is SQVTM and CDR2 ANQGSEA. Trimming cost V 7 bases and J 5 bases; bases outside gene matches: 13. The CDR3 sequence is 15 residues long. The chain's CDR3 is CSAWTSGQPGETQYF. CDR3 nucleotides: TGCAGCGCCTGGACTAGCGGCCAACCGGGGGAGACCCAGTACTTC.

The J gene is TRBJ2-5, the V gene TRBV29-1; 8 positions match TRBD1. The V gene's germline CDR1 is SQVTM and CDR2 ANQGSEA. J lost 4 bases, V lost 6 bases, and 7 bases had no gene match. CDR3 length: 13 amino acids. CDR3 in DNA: TGCAGCGTCGGACAGGGCGACCTAGAGACCCAGTACTTC. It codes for CSVGQGDLETQYF. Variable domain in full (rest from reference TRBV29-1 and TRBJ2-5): SAVISQKPSRDICQRGTSLTIQCQVDSQVTMMFWYRQQPGQSLTLIATANQGSEATYESGFVIDKFPISRPNLTFSTLTVSNMSPEDSSIYLCSVGQGDLETQYFGPGTRLLVL.

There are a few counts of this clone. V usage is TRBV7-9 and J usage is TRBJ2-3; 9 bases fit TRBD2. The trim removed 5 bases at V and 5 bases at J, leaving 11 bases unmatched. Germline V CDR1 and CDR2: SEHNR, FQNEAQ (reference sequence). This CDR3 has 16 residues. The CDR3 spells CASSLLGLAREDTQYF. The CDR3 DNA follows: TGTGCCAGCAGCCTCCTTGGACTAGCGCGGGAAGATACGCAGTATTTT.

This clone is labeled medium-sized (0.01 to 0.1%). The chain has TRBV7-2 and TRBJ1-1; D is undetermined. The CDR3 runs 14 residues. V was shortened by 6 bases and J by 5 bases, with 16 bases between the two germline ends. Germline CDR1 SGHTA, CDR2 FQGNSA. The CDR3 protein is CASSPAAGGTEAFF. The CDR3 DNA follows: TGTGCCAGCAGTCCCGCAGCAGGTGGGACTGAAGCTTTCTTT.

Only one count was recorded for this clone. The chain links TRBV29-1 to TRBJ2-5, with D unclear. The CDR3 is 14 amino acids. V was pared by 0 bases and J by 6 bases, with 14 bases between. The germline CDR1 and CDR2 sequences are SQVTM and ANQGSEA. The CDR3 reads CSVEDPLGVKTQYF. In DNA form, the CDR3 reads TGCAGCGTTGAAGATCCGCTAGGAGTGAAGACCCAGTACTTC.

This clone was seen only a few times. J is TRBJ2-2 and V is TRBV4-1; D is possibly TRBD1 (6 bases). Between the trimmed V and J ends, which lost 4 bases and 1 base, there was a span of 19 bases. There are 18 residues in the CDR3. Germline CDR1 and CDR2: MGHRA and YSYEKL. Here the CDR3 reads CASSRLLPGVRNTGELFF. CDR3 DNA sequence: TGCGCCAGCAGCCGCCTCCTCCCAGGGGTAAGGAACACCGGGGAGCTGTTTTTT.

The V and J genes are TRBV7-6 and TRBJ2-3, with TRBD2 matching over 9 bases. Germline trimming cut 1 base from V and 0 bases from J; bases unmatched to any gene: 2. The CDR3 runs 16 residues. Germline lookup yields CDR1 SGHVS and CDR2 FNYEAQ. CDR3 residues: CASSLGLAGSTDTQYF. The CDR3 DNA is TGTGCCAGCAGCTTAGGGCTAGCGGGGAGCACAGATACGCAGTATTTT.

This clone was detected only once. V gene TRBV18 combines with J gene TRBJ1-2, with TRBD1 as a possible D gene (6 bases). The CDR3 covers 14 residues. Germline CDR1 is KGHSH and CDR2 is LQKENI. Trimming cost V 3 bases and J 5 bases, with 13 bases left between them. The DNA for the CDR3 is TGTGCCAGCTCACCGGAACAGGGACATTATGGCTACACCTTC. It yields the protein CASSPEQGHYGYTF.

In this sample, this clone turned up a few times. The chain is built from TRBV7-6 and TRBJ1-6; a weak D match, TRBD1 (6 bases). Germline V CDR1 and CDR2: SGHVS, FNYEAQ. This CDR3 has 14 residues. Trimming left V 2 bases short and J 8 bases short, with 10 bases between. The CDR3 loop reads CASSLSQGDSPLHF. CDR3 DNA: TGTGCCAGCAGCTTATCACAGGGCGATTCACCCCTCCACTTT.

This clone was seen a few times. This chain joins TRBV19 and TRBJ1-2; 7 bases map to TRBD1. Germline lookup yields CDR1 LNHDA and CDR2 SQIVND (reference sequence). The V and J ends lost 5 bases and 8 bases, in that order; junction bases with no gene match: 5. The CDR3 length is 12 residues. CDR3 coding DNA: TGTGCCAGTAGTCCTGGGACAGTCGGCTACACCTTC. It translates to CASSPGTVGYTF.

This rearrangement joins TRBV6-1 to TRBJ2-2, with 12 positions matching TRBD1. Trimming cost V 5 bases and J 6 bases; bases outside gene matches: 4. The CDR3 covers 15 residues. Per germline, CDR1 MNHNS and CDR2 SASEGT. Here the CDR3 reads CASSNRDRGPGELFF. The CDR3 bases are TGTGCCAGCAGTAACCGGGACAGGGGGCCCGGGGAGCTGTTTTTT.

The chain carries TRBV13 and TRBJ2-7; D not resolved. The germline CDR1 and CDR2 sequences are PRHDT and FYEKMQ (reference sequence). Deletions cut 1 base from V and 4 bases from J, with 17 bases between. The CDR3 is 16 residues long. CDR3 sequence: CASSLVKGRRRYEQYF. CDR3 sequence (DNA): TGTGCCAGCAGCTTAGTGAAAGGACGGAGAAGGTACGAGCAGTACTTC.

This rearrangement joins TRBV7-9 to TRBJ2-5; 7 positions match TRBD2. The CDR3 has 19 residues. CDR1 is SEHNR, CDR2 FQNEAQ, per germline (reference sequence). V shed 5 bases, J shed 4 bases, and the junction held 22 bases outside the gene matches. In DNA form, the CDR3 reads TGTGCCAGCAGCGCATTGCCCATGGCCAAGCGGGGCTTAAGAGAGACCCAGTACTTC. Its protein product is CASSALPMAKRGLRETQYF.

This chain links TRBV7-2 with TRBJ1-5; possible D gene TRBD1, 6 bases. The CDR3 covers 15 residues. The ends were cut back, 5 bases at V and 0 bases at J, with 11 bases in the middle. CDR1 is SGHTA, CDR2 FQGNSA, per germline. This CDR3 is CASSRGAYSNQPQHF. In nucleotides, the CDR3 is TGTGCCAGCAGCAGGGGGGCTTATAGCAATCAGCCCCAGCATTTT.

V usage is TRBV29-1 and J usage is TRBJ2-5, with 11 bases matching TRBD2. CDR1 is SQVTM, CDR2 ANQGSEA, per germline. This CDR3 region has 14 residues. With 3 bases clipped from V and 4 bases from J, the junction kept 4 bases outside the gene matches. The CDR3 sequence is CSVDTSGGPETQYF. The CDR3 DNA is TGCAGCGTTGATACTAGCGGGGGACCAGAGACCCAGTACTTC.

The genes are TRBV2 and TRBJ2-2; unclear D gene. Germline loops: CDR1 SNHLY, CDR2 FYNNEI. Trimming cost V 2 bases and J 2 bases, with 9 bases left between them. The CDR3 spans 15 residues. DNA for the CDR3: TGTGCCAGCAGTGAATGGCCAAAAAACACCGGGGAGCTGTTTTTT. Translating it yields CASSEWPKNTGELFF.

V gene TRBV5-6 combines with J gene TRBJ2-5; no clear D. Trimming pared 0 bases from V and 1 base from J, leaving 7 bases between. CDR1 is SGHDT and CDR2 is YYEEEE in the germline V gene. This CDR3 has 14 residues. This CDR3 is CASSLDGVQETQYF. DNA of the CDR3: TGTGCCAGCAGCTTGGATGGGGTCCAAGAGACCCAGTACTTC.

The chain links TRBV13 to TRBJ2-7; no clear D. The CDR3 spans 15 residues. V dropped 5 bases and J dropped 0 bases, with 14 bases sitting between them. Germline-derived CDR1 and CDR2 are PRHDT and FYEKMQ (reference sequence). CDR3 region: CASSISLNLSYEQYF. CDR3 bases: TGTGCCAGCAGCATAAGCCTTAACCTCTCCTACGAGCAGTACTTC.

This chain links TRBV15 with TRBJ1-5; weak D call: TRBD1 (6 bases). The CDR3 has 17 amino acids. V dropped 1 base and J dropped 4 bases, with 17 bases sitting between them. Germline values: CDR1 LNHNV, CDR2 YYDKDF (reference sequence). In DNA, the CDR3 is TGTGCCACCAGCAGAGGCCGGGGGGGGGCCTTTAATCAGCCCCAGCATTTT. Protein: CATSRGRGGAFNQPQHF.

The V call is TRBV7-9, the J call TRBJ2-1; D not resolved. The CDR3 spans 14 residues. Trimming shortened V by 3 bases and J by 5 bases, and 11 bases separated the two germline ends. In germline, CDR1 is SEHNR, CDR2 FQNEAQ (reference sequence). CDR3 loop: CASSLGIANNEQFF. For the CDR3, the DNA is TGTGCCAGCAGCTTGGGTATTGCAAACAATGAGCAGTTCTTC.

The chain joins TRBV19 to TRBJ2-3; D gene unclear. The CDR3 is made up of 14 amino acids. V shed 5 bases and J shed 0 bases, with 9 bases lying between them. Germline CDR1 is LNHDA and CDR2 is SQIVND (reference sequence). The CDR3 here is CASSLSGSTDTQYF. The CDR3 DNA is TGTGCCAGTAGTTTGTCTGGGAGCACAGATACGCAGTATTTT.

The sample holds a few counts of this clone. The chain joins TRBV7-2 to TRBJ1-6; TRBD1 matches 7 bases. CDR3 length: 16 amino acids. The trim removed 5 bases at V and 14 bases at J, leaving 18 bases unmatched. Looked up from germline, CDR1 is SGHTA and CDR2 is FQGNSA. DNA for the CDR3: TGTGCCAGCAGCACAGGGCTCATGGACAGGCGGAATACCCTCCACTTT. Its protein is CASSTGLMDRRNTLHF.

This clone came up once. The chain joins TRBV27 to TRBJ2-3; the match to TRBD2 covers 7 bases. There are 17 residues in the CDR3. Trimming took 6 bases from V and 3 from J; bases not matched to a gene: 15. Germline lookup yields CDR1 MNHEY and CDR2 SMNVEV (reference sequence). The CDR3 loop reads CASSLSGASTTTDTQYF. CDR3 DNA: TGTGCCAGCAGCTTGAGCGGGGCCTCAACTACTACAGATACGCAGTATTTT.

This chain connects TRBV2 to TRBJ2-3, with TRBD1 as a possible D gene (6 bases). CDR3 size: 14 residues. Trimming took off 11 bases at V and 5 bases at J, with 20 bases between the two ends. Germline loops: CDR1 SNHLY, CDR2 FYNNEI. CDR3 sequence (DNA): TGTGCCTCCGATGGGGCAGGGGTGGAAGATACGCAGTATTTT. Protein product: CASDGAGVEDTQYF. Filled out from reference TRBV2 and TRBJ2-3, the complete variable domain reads EPEVTQTPSHQVTQMGQEVILRCVPISNHLYFYWYRQILGQKVEFLVSFYNNEISEKSEIFDDQFSVERPDGSNFTLKIRSTKLEDSAMYFCASDGAGVEDTQYFGPGTRLTVL.